Sequencing of this T cell receptor beta chain was carried out in a study of identical twins. This clonotype was counted a few times. Antigen specificity is unknown. Overall study findings and caveats: Within cord blood, abundant beta clonotypes carried fewer insertions, but memory repertoires showed no such trend. Without tracking the same donors, conclusions rested on cross-sectional statistical analysis. Modelling approaches yielded underestimates of out-of-frame TCR alpha sharing between monozygotic twins. Zero-insertion analyses could be partly confounded by invariant MAIT and iNKT cells.

The length of the CDR3 is 13 residues. V was cut by 4 bases and J by 5 bases, with 13 bases left in between. Looked up from germline, CDR1 is SGHDT and CDR2 is YYEEEE. Each CDR3 protein is one row after TCRdb ran MiXCR on the 5' RACE reads. The table shows 500,000 to 650,000 distinct CDR3 sequences, with 20% to 25% occurring only once. A further study also used this sample, focusing on yellow fever vaccine responses in identical twins.

The sequenced sample consisted of CD4+ T cells sorted from blood. The receptor's source is a woman under 30 in good health. This rearrangement joins TRBV5-6 to TRBJ2-7; a possible D gene is TRBD1 (5 bases). CDR3 residues: CASSTRTSDEQYV. The CDR3 region has the DNA TGTGCCAGCAGCACCCGGACAAGCGACGAGCAGTACGTC.